The entry below describes one T cell receptor (beta chain). Its cognate antigen is unknown. CD45RO-CCR7+CD27+CD95- cells counted as naive CD8+ T cells. UMI-labeled 5' RACE TRB cDNA libraries were prepared from the cells. TCRdb re-called the 5' RACE reads, yielding one record per CDR3 amino acid sequence without DNA. The repertoire table contains roughly 93,000 distinct CDR3 sequences. This sample is part of a study of CXCR3-negative and CXCR3-positive naive CD8 T cells. The wider study: The total count of TRB reads reached around 140 million, and each library contributed about 1.5 +/- 0.3 million.

Study findings and constraints: Hydrophobicity was higher for TRB CDR3s found in CXCR3-positive naive cells than in CXCR3-negative naive cells. Expression of CXCR3 was partially reduced after cryopreservation, and fresh PBMCs were used in most assays. TRBV-TRBJ usage matched between naive CXCR3-negative and CXCR3-positive cells but not between memory cells.

The sample comprised naive CXCR3+ CD8+ T cells from blood. The subset: CD45RO-CCR7+CD27+CD95- naive CD8+ T cells expressing CXCR3 (TNR3+). The sequence was obtained from a human donor in good health. Some clones in this sample may be carry-over from other donors' samples.

The CDR3: CASSSTVNTEAFF. The chain combines TRBV6-2 or TRBV6-3 with TRBJ1-1; absent DNA, TCRdb's TRBD1 call cannot be checked. CDR1 is MNHEY and CDR2 is SVGEGT in the germline V gene. The CDR3 is 13 amino acids.